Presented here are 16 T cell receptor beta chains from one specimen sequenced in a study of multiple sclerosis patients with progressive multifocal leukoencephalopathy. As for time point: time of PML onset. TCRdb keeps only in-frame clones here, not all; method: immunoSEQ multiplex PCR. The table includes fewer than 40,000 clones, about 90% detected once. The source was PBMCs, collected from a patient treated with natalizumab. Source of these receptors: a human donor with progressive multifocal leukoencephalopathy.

The CDR3 coding sequence is TGTGCCAGCTCAGAACGGGCGGGGGACCACTCTGGAAACACCATATATTTT. It encodes CASSERAGDHSGNTIYF. This rearrangement joins TRBV18 to TRBJ1-3; weak D call: TRBD1 (5 bases). This CDR3 has 17 amino acids. The germline V and J ends were trimmed by 5 bases and 0 bases, with 17 bases remaining between them. CDR1 is KGHSH, CDR2 LQKENI, per germline.

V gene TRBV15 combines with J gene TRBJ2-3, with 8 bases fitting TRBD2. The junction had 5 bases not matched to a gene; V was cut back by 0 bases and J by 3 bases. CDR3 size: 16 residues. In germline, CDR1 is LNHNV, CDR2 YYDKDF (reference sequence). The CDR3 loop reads CATSRDWPGGTDTQYF. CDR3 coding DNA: TGTGCCACCAGCAGAGATTGGCCGGGAGGGACAGATACGCAGTATTTT.

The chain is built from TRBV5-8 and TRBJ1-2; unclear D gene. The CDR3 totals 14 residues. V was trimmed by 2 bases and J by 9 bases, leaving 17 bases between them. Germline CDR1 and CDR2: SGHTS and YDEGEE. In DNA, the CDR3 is TGTGCCAGCAGCTTACTTACAGTGGACCCTCGCTACACCTTC. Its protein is CASSLLTVDPRYTF. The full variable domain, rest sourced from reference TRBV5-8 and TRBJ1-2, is EAGVTQSPTHLIKTRGQQATLRCSPISGHTSVYWYQQALGLGLQFLLWYDEGEERNRGNFPPRFSGRQFPNYSSELNVNALELEDSALYLCASSLLTVDPRYTFGSGTRLTVV.

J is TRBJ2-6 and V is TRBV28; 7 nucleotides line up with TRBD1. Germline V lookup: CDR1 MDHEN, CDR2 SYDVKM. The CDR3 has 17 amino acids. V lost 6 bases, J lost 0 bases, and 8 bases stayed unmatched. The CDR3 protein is CASSTNYRGSGANVLTF. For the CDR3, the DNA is TGTGCCAGCAGCACAAACTACAGGGGCTCTGGGGCCAACGTCCTGACTTTC.

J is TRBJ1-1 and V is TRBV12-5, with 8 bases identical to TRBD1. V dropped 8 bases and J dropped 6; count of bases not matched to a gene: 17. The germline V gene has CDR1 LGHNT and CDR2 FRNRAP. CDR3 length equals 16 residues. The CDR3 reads CASLPGTGSSASEAFF. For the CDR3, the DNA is TGTGCTAGTTTACCTGGGACAGGCTCTTCGGCTTCTGAAGCTTTCTTT.

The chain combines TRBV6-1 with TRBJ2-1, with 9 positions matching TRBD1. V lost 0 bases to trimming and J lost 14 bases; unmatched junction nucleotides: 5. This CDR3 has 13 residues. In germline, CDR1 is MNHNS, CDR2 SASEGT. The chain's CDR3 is CASSEAPDRGKFF. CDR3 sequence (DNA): TGTGCCAGCAGTGAAGCCCCGGACAGGGGCAAGTTCTTC.

The CDR3 DNA sequence: TGTGCCAGCAGTTACACGACAGCCAAAAACATTCAGTACTTC. As protein: CASSYTTAKNIQYF. V gene TRBV6-5 combines with J gene TRBJ2-4; D gene ambiguous. The CDR3 extends over 14 amino acids. Trimming cost V 2 bases and J 0 bases, with 5 bases left between them. CDR1 and CDR2 from the germline V gene are MNHEY and SVGAGI.

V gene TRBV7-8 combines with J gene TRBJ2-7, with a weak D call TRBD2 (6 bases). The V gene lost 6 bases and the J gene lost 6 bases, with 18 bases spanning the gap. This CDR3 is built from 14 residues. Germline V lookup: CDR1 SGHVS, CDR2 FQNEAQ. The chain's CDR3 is CASSRSGTVGEQYF. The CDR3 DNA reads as TGTGCCAGCAGTCGCTCCGGGACTGTCGGCGAGCAGTACTTC.

CDR3 sequence reads: CASSEYHSAYEQYF. The CDR3 coding sequence is TGTGCCAGCAGTGAATACCACAGCGCCTACGAGCAGTACTTC. This rearrangement joins TRBV25-1 to TRBJ2-7; D is uncertain. In germline, CDR1 is MGHDK, CDR2 SYGVNS. The CDR3 extends over 14 amino acids. V lost 0 bases, J lost 2 bases, and 8 bases lay in between.

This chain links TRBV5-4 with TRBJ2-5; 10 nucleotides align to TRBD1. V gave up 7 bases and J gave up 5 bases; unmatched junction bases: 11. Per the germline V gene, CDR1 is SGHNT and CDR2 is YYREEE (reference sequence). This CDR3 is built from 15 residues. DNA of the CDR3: TGTGCCAGCCGTACGAGGACAGGGGGGTATGAGACCCAGTACTTC. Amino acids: CASRTRTGGYETQYF. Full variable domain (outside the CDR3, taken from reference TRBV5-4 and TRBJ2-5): ETGVTQSPTHLIKTRGQQVTLRCSSQSGHNTVSWYQQALGQGPQFIFQYYREEENGRGNFPPRFSGLQFPNYSSELNVNALELDDSALYLCASRTRTGGYETQYFGPGTRLLVL.

The CDR3 coding sequence is TGTGCCAGCAGGCCTCCAGGGGGCCGGGATGGGAGTCAGCCCCAGCATTTT. Encoded protein: CASRPPGGRDGSQPQHF. The chain has TRBV27 and TRBJ1-5, with 8 bases aligning to TRBD1. The germline V gene encodes CDR1 MNHEY and CDR2 SMNVEV (reference sequence). V shed 6 bases and J 6 bases; nucleotides not matched to a gene: 16. The CDR3 is made up of 17 amino acids.

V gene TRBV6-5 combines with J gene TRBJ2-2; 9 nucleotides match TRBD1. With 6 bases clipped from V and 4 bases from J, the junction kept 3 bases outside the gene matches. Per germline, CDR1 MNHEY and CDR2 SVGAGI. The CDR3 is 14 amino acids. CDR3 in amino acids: CASSHRGLTGELFF. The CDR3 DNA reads TGTGCCAGCAGCCACAGGGGGCTCACCGGGGAGCTGTTTTTT.

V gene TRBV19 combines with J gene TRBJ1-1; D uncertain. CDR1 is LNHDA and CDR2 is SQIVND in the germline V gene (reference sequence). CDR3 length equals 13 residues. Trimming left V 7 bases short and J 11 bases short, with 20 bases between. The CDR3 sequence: CASTGSVLPGAFF. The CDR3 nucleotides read TGTGCCAGTACGGGCAGTGTTCTCCCTGGGGCTTTCTTT.

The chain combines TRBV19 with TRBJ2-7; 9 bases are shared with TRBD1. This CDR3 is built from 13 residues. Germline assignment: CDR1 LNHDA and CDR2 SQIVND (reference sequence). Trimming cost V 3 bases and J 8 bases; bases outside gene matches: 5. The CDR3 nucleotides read TGTGCCAGTAGTATTTCCGGGACAGGGAAGCAGTACTTC. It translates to CASSISGTGKQYF. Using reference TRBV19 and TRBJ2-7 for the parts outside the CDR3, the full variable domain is DGGITQSPKYLFRKEGQNVTLSCEQNLNHDAMYWYRQDPGQGLRLIYYSQIVNDFQKGDIAEGYSVSREKKESFPLTVTSAQKNPTAFYLCASSISGTGKQYFGPGTRLTVT.

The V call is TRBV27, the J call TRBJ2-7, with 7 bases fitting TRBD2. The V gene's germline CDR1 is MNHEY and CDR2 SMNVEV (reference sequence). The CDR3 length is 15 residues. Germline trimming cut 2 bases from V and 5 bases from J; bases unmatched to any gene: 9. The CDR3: CASSLVAGAVHEQYF. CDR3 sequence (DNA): TGTGCCAGCAGTTTAGTGGCGGGAGCGGTCCACGAGCAGTACTTC.

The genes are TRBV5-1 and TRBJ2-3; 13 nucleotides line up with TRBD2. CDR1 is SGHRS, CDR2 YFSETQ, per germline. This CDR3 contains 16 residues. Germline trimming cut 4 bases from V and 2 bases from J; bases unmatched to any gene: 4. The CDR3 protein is CASSGGLAGPTDTQYF. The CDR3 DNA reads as TGCGCCAGCAGCGGGGGACTAGCGGGACCCACAGATACGCAGTATTTT. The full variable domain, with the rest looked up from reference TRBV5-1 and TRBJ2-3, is KAGVTQTPRYLIKTRGQQVTLSCSPISGHRSVSWYQQTPGQGLQFLFEYFSETQRNKGNFPGRFSGRQFSNSRSEMNVSTLELGDSALYLCASSGGLAGPTDTQYFGPGTRLTVL.